This is a list of T cell receptor beta chains from one sample in a study of T cell changes during pregnancy in multiple sclerosis. Repertoires were generated with immunoSEQ multiplex PCR, while TCRdb's copy carries only in-frame clones and drops some. The profile shows roughly 36,000 clones, 91% of them singletons. The source was CD8+ T cells from peripheral blood mononuclear cells, collected in the second trimester of pregnancy. The receptors were sampled from a female donor with multiple sclerosis, enrolled in a pregnancy study. The CDR3 runs from the conserved cysteine through the conserved F or W. A D gene is named only where the DNA matches it firmly. Clone size appears in some rows only: once, few, many, or a class for an expanded clone.

J gene	CDR3 length	clone size	D gene	V gene	CDR3 DNA	CDR3 protein
TRBJ2-2	13	once	-	TRBV6-4	TGTGCCAGCAGTGACTCGGGGGCAGGGGAGCTGTTTTTT	CASSDSGAGELFF
TRBJ2-5	15	once	-	TRBV5-6	TGTGCCAGCAACGAGGGCCTACTCGTTATGGAGACCCAGTACTTC	CASNEGLLVMETQYF
TRBJ2-2	15	-	TRBD2	TRBV7-3	TGTGCCAGCAGCCCGGGACTAGAGTGGACCGGGGAGCTGTTTTTT	CASSPGLEWTGELFF
TRBJ2-5	16	-	TRBD1	TRBV27	TGTGCCAGCAGTTCCCAGGACAGGGGGTACCAAGAGACCCAGTACTTC	CASSSQDRGYQETQYF
TRBJ2-7	15	-	TRBD1	TRBV27	TGTGCCAGCAGCGGAACAGGGGACAACTCCTACGAGCAGTACTTC	CASSGTGDNSYEQYF
TRBJ1-5	15	-	-	TRBV7-9	TGTGCCAGCAGCGGCCCAGGGGAAGTGGGTCAGCCCCAGCATTTT	CASSGPGEVGQPQHF
TRBJ1-2	14	-	-	TRBV4-1	TGCGCCAGCAGCCAAGAACTGGGGGCGAATGGCTACACCTTC	CASSQELGANGYTF
TRBJ1-2	15	-	-	TRBV21-1	TGTGCCAGGCTGACCGGGACAGGGGTGGAACTTCGAGACACCTTC	CARLTGTGVELRDTF
TRBJ1-3	15	-	TRBD1	TRBV27	TGTGCCAGCAGCCTTCAGGGGGCTAACGGAAACACCATATATTTT	CASSLQGANGNTIYF
TRBJ2-7	16	-	-	TRBV19	TGTGCCAGTAGCGTGAATGGTTACCAGTTCTCCTACGAGCAGTACTTC	CASSVNGYQFSYEQYF
TRBJ2-1	17	-	TRBD2	TRBV11-2	TGTGCCAGCAGCACATTCCCGACTAGCGGGAGTGTCAATGAGCAGTTCTTC	CASSTFPTSGSVNEQFF
TRBJ2-7	14	-	-	TRBV6-1	TGTGCCAGCAGTGGCTACAGGAGCTCCTACGAGCAGTACTTC	CASSGYRSSYEQYF
TRBJ1-1	15	-	-	TRBV5-6	TGTGCCAGCAGCCTCGGACAGTTCATGAACACTGAAGCTTTCTTT	CASSLGQFMNTEAFF
TRBJ2-1	14	-	TRBD2	TRBV6-4	TGTGCCAGCACCCCCGGGGGGGACTCTAATGAGCAGTTCTTC	CASTPGGDSNEQFF
TRBJ1-2	14	medium-sized	-	TRBV6-1	TGTGCCAGCAGTGAAGGGCCGGAGACCTATGGCTACACCTTC	CASSEGPETYGYTF
TRBJ1-2	14	-	TRBD1	TRBV14	TGTGCCAGCAGCCCTTCAGGGGGCAGATATGGCTACACCTTC	CASSPSGGRYGYTF
TRBJ2-1	14	-	-	TRBV7-6	TGTGCCAGCAGCTTACCAGGGGTTTACAATGAGCAGTTCTTC	CASSLPGVYNEQFF
TRBJ1-1	14	-	-	TRBV11-2	TGTGCCAGCAGCTTGGACGTTTCGGGGGTGTCGGCTTTCTTT	CASSLDVSGVSAFF
TRBJ2-7	16	-	TRBD1	TRBV13	TGTGCCAGCAGCTTAGCTACAGGGGGACGCTCCTACGAGCAGTACTTC	CASSLATGGRSYEQYF
TRBJ1-2	14	-	-	TRBV6-4	TGTGCCAGCAGGACCGCCCCGGGCCAGGGCGGCTACACCTTC	CASRTAPGQGGYTF
TRBJ2-3	16	-	-	TRBV4-2	TGTGCCAGCAGCCAAGCTAGCCTCATACTGACAGATACGCAGTATTTT	CASSQASLILTDTQYF
TRBJ1-2	14	once	-	TRBV7-9	TGTGCCAGCAGCCTTGGGACGGACTATACTGGCTACACCTTC	CASSLGTDYTGYTF
TRBJ1-6	16	many	TRBD1	TRBV6-1	TGTGCCAGCAGTGAACTCCCAGGGGGAGAATCTTCACCCCTCCACTTT	CASSELPGGESSPLHF
TRBJ1-1	16	-	-	TRBV4-1	TGCGCCAGCAGCCAAGCTGTCCGGAGAATGAACACTGAAGCTTTCTTT	CASSQAVRRMNTEAFF
TRBJ1-2	15	-	-	TRBV13	TGTGCCAGCAGCTTTTCTCAGGGGAATGGGGATGGCTACACCTTC	CASSFSQGNGDGYTF
TRBJ1-2	14	-	-	TRBV4-1	TGCGCCAGCAGCCAAGACGAGGGAGACTATGGCTACACCTTC	CASSQDEGDYGYTF
TRBJ1-2	15	-	TRBD1	TRBV11-2	TGTGCCAGCAGCTTGGGACAGGGTTTGGACAATGGCTACACCTTC	CASSLGQGLDNGYTF
TRBJ1-5	15	-	TRBD1	TRBV27	TGTGCCAGCAAAGTGGGACAGGGGACCAATCAGCCCCAGCATTTT	CASKVGQGTNQPQHF
TRBJ2-6	19	-	TRBD1	TRBV7-8	TGTGCCAGCAGCTTCGACAGGGGAAGGTGGGGCTCTGGGGCCAACGTCCTGACTTTC	CASSFDRGRWGSGANVLTF
TRBJ2-7	13	-	-	TRBV30	TGTGCCTGGAGCGCAGGGGAAGGGGTCGAGCAGTACTTC	CAWSAGEGVEQYF
TRBJ2-4	17	-	-	TRBV19	TGTGCCAGTAGTACGCCTGACAGGTTTGAGGCCAAAAACATTCAGTACTTC	CASSTPDRFEAKNIQYF
TRBJ2-5	16	-	TRBD2	TRBV6-1	TGTGCCAGCAGTGACTGGACTAGCGGAGAACGGGAGACCCAGTACTTC	CASSDWTSGERETQYF
TRBJ2-1	15	-	TRBD2	TRBV7-3	TGTGCCAGCAGCTCTACGGGACTAGCGAGCAATGAGCAGTTCTTC	CASSSTGLASNEQFF
TRBJ2-3	15	-	-	TRBV15	TGTGCCACCAGCAGAGGTGGGGGCAGCACAGATACGCAGTATTTT	CATSRGGGSTDTQYF
TRBJ1-2	16	-	TRBD1	TRBV13	TGTGCCAGCAGCTTAAAAGGGGGACAGTCCAACTATGGCTACACCTTC	CASSLKGGQSNYGYTF
TRBJ2-7	15	-	TRBD1	TRBV5-1	TGCGCCAGCAGCTTGGAATACGGGACAGGCTACGAGCAGTACTTC	CASSLEYGTGYEQYF
TRBJ1-2	17	-	TRBD1	TRBV9	TGTGCCAGCAGCGCCTCTCATACAGGGGGCTTCGGCTATGGCTACACCTTC	CASSASHTGGFGYGYTF
TRBJ2-1	14	-	TRBD1	TRBV5-4	TGTGCCAGCAGCTTGGGGGACAGGGTCAATGAGCAGTTCTTC	CASSLGDRVNEQFF
TRBJ2-7	16	-	TRBD2	TRBV19	TGTGCCAGTAGGGGACTAGCGGGGGGTAACTCCTACGAGCAGTACTTC	CASRGLAGGNSYEQYF